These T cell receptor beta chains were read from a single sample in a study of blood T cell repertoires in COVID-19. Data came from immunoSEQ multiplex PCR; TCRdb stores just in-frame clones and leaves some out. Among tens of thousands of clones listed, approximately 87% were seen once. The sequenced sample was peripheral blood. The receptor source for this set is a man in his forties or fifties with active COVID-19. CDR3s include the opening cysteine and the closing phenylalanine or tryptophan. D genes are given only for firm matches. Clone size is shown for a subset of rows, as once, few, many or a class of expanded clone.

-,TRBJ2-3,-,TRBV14,TGTGCCAGCAGTCTGAGGAGGGGAACAGATACGCAGTATTTT,CASSLRRGTDTQYF
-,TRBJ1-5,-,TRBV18,TGTGCCAGCTCACCGTTCGCCGGGACAACTTATAGCAATCAGCCCCAGCATTTT,CASSPFAGTTYSNQPQHF
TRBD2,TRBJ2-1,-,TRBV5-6,TGTGCCAGCAGCCGGGCGGGGGGGTTTATTAGCTCCTACAATGAGCAGTTCTTC,CASSRAGGFISSYNEQFF
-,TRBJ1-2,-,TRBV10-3,TGTGCCTACTCGATCTCCTACAACCTAGCTAACTATGGCTACACCTTC,CAYSISYNLANYGYTF
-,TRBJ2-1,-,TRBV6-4,TGTGCCAGCAGTGAACGCAGGGGCAATGAGCAGTTCTTC,CASSERRGNEQFF
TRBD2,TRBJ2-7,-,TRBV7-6,TGTGCCAGCAGTTCCCCGTCCGGGACGGGGGGGGAGGAGCAGTACTTC,CASSSPSGTGGEEQYF
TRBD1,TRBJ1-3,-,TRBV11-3,TGTGCCAGCCTTTATGGCGGGACAGGGGGCGCGTGGCCTGAAGGAAACACCATATATTTT,CASLYGGTGGAWPEGNTIYF
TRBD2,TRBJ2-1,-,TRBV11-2,TGTGCCAGCAGACCGACTAGCGGGGCCTACAATGAGCAGTTCTTC,CASRPTSGAYNEQFF
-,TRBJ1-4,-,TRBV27,TGTGCCAGCAGTCTCCTCGGTGAAAAACTGTTTTTT,CASSLLGEKLFF
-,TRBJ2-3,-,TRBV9,TGTGCCAGCAGCCAAGGACAGAGCACAGATACGCAGTATTTT,CASSQGQSTDTQYF
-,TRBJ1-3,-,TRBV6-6,TGTGCCAGCAGTCCCCGGCCCCAAATCGGGAGAAACACCATATATTTT,CASSPRPQIGRNTIYF
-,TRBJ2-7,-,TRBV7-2,TGTGCCAGCAGCTTAGGCAGGGACGAGCAGTACTTC,CASSLGRDEQYF
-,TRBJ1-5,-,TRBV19,TGTGCCAGTAGTAGGGCAGGGGATGGGCAGCCCCAGCATTTT,CASSRAGDGQPQHF
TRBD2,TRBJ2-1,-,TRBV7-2,TGTGCCAGCAGCCCCGCTTCAGCGGGAGATATTGGTGAGCAGTTCTTC,CASSPASAGDIGEQFF
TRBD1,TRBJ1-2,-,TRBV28,TGTGCCAGCAGTCCTCCCGGGAGGGGGCTTGGCTACACCTTC,CASSPPGRGLGYTF
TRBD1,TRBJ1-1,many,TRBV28,TGTGCCAGCAGCCCTCCGGACAGGAAAGCTTTCTTT,CASSPPDRKAFF
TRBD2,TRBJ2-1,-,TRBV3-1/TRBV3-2,TGTGCCAGCAGCCAGGCGAGCGGGAGTTGTTACAATGAGCAGTTCTTC,CASSQASGSCYNEQFF
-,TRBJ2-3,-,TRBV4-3,TGCGCCAGCAGCCGACTCATCACAGATACGCAGTATTTT,CASSRLITDTQYF
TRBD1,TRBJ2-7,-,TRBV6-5,TGTGCCAGCAGTTCGCGACAGGGGTACCTCTACGAGCAGTACTTC,CASSSRQGYLYEQYF
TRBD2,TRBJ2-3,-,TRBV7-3,TGTGCCAGCAGCCGCGGGAGCGCAGATACGCAGTATTTT,CASSRGSADTQYF
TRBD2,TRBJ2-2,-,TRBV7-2,TGTGCCAGCAGCTTAGTAGCGAGCGGGAGGAACACCGGGGAGCTGTTTTTT,CASSLVASGRNTGELFF
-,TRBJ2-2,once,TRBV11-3,TGTGCCAGCAGCTTAGCTTTGGATATCCAGCGGTCGAACACCGGGGAGCTGTTTTTT,CASSLALDIQRSNTGELFF
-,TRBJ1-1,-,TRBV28,TGTGCCAGCAGTGGCGGGATTACATCGAACACTGAAGCTTTCTTT,CASSGGITSNTEAFF